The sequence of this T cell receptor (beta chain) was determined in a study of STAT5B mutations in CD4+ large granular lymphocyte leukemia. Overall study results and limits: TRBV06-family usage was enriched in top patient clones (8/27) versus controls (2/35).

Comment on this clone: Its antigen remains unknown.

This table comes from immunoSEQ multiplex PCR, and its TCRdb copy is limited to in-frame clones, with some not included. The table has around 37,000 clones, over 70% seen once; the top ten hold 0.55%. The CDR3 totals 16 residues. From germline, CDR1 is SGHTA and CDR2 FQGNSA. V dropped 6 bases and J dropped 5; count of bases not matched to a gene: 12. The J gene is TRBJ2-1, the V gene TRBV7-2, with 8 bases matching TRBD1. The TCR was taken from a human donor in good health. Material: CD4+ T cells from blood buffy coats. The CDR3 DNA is TGTGCCAGCAGGCCTCAACCGGGACAGGCCGACAATGAGCAGTTCTTC. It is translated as CASRPQPGQADNEQFF.